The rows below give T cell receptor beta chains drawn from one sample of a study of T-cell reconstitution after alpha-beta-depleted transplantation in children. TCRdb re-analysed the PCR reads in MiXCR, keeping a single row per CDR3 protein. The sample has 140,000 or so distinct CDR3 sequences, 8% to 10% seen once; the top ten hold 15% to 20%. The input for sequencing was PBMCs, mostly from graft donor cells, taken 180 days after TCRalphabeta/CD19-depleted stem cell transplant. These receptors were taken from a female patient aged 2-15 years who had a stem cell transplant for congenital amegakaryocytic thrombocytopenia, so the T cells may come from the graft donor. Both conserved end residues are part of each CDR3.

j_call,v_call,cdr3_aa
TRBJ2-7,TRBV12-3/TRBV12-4,CASRGTSGVSYEQYF
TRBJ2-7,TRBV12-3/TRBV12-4,CTSSLVVGDRRTFHYEQYF
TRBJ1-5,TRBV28,CASSLWPERQPQHF
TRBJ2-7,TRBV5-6,CASSLLSLPYEQYF
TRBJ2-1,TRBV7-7,CASSPSVKLGEQFF
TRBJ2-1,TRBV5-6,CASSLSLSHEQFF
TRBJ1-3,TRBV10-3,CAISISGNTIYF
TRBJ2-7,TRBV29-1,CSVKGVAGDPYEQYF
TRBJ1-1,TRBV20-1,CSARDPDDRLNTEAFF
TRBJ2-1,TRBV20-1,CSAIGRGANNEQFF
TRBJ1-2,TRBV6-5,CASSSLDGSYGYTF
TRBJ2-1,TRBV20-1,CTRLAGGYNEQFF
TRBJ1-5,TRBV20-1,CSAQLDQPQHF
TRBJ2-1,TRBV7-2,CASSTEHRPPYNEQFF
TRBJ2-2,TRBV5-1,CASSLEGGSNTGELFF
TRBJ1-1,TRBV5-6,CASSLVTGLDTEAFF
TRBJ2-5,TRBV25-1,CASSLRKTNQETQYF
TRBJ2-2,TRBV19,CASREQGSWTGELFF
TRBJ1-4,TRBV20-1,CSANEQGGGKLFF
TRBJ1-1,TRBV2,CASRYQGTEAFF
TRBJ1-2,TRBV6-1,CASSHPDRGHGYTF
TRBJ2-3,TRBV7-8,CASSQSPRGSGRTDTQYF
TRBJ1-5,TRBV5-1,CASSFGQGNEPQHF
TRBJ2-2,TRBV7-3,CASSPSTSGIMTGELFF
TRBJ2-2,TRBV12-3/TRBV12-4,CASSRTENTGELFF
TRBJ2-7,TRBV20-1,CSARDIAGSYEQYF
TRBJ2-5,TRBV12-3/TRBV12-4,CASSAPPVETQYF
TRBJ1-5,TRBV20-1,CSARMFDLHSNQPQHF
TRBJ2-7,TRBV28,CASSLLFTQQYF
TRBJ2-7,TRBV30,CAWSQGARYEQYF
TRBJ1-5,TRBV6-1,CASPSGEVQPQHF
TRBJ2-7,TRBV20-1,CSAQLAGPHEQYF
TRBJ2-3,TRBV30,CAQRTGPRTDTQYF
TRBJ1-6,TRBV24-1,CATRETRTGGKNSPLHF
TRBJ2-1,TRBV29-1,CSVGTSGNEQFF
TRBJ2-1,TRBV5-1,CASSLALEQFF
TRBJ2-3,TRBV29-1,CSVNEGRGTDTQYF
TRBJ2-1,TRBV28,CASSFAGLAPLGEQFF
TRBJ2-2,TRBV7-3,CASSSTTGELFF
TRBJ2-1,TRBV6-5,CASEGAGNSYNEQFF
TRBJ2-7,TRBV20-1,CSASPGTSPYEQYF
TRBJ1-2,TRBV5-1,CASSLAVGGYTF
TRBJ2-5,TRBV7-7,CASSLTPLSTQYF
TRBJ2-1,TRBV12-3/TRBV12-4,CASSLTSGSDEQFF
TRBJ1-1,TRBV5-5,CASSLVWYTEAFF
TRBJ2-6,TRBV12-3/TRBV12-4,CASSESTGLSGANVLTF